The 22 T cell receptor beta chains below were found in one sample sequenced in a study of blood T cell repertoires in COVID-19. Clones were sequenced by immunoSEQ multiplex PCR, and TCRdb holds only the in-frame ones, with some missing. The top ten clones hold about an eighth of a sample with about 180,000 clones, about 80% of them seen once. Sample: PBMCs or T cells enriched from blood (not recorded which). Receptor source: a man in his fifties or sixties who had been exposed to COVID-19.

This clone was seen a handful of times. Different DNA sequences within this sample yield the same CDR3. The rearrangement joins TRBV11-3 to TRBJ1-1; D is ambiguous. Trimming removed 0 bases at V and 4 bases at J, with 6 bases between. CDR3 length equals 13 residues. CDR1 SGHNT and CDR2 YENEEA come from the germline V gene. The CDR3 region is CASSLDRGTEAFF. The CDR3 DNA reads TGTGCCAGCAGCTTAGATCGAGGCACTGAAGCTTTCTTT.

This clone has only a few counts. The chain employs TRBV7-2 and TRBJ1-5; D ambiguous. The V end lost 6 bases, the J end lost 5 bases, and 8 bases lay between the germline ends. Germline CDR1 and CDR2: SGHTA and FQGNSA. The CDR3 has 12 residues. The CDR3 sequence is CASSPDYQPQHF. Here the CDR3 DNA reads TGTGCCAGCAGTCCCGACTATCAGCCCCAGCATTTT.

The CDR3: CASSSRLYYEQYF. The CDR3, as DNA: TGTGCCAGCAGTTCCCGACTCTACTACGAGCAGTACTTC. The chain joins TRBV6-6 to TRBJ2-7; unclear D gene. Trimming removed 4 bases from V and 3 bases from J, with 10 bases in between. CDR1 MNHNY and CDR2 SVGAGI come from the germline V gene (reference sequence). This CDR3 has 13 residues.

DNA of the CDR3: TGCAGCGTTGGCTCGGGCTCGGGACAGCCCCAGCATTTT. Translated: CSVGSGSGQPQHF. The chain couples TRBV29-1 to TRBJ1-5, with D unclear. The CDR3 length is 13 residues. Trimming left V 4 bases short and J 7 bases short, with 14 bases between. Germline values: CDR1 SQVTM, CDR2 ANQGSEA.

The rearrangement joins TRBV12-3 or TRBV12-4 to TRBJ2-7; D remains ambiguous. Trimming stripped 2 bases from V and 1 base from J, with 6 bases between. The CDR3 extends over 13 amino acids. CDR3 DNA sequence: TGTGCCAGCAGTTTAAGCGTGTCCTACGAGCAGTACTTC. Translating gives CASSLSVSYEQYF.

In its sample, this clone was seen once. The chain employs TRBV11-2 and TRBJ2-5; D perhaps matches TRBD2 (6 bases). The CDR3 runs 15 residues. V lost 1 base, J lost 4 bases, and 13 bases lay in between. Germline CDR1 is SGHAT and CDR2 is FQNNGV. CDR3 protein: CASSLGSPRGETQYF. The CDR3 bases are TGTGCCAGCAGCTTAGGAAGCCCGCGGGGAGAGACCCAGTACTTC.

This clone has more than one count but fewer than ten. V is TRBV21-1 and J is TRBJ2-7; the table's D gene call, TRBD2, was not cross checked with the DNA. TRBV21-1 is a pseudogene segment. CDR3 length: 16 residues. This chain's CDR3 is CASSKFKQGLTYEQYF. CDR3 sequence (DNA): TGTGCCAGCAGCAAATTTAAACAGGGACTAACCTACGAGCAGTACTTC.

CDR3 nucleotide sequence: TGTGCCAGCAGCTTCGATAGCGGGAGGACATACTACGAGCAGTACTTC. It codes for CASSFDSGRTYYEQYF. The rearrangement uses TRBV7-2 and TRBJ2-7, with 10 bases aligning to TRBD2. Germline trimming cut 3 bases from V and 3 bases from J; bases unmatched to any gene: 8. Per the germline V gene, CDR1 is SGHTA and CDR2 is FQGNSA. The CDR3 runs to 16 residues.

The CDR3: CSARDRGAFF. The CDR3 DNA reads TGCAGTGCTAGAGACAGGGGAGCTTTCTTT. The V and J genes are TRBV20-1 and TRBJ1-1; tentative D call: TRBD1 (6 bases). Germline assignment: CDR1 DFQATT and CDR2 SNEGSKA (reference sequence). The CDR3 sequence is 10 residues long. V lost 0 bases to trimming and J lost 10 bases, with 6 bases between them.

CDR3 sequence reads: CASSQDRASNSPLHF. CDR3 nucleotide sequence: TGTGCCAGCAGCCAGGACAGGGCTAGTAATTCACCCCTCCACTTT. The V and J genes are TRBV7-2 and TRBJ1-6, with TRBD1 matching 8 bases. The CDR3 totals 15 residues. J gave up 6 bases and V 5 bases, and 6 bases lay outside the gene matches. Germline V CDR1 and CDR2: SGHTA, FQGNSA. Filled out from reference TRBV7-2 and TRBJ1-6, the complete variable domain reads GAGVSQSPSNKVTEKGKDVELRCDPISGHTALYWYRQSLGQGLEFLIYFQGNSAPDKSGLPSDRFSAERTGGSVSTLTIQRTQQEDSAVYLCASSQDRASNSPLHFGNGTRLTVT.

The chain combines TRBV5-4 with TRBJ2-1, with TRBD1 matching 7 bases. CDR1 is SGHNT, CDR2 YYREEE, per germline (reference sequence). V trimming: 0 bases; J trimming: 7 bases; junction bases outside the gene matches: 10. The CDR3 has 16 amino acids. The CDR3 loop is CASSLGFKAGGNEQFF. Written as DNA, the CDR3 is TGTGCCAGCAGCTTGGGATTTAAGGCAGGGGGTAATGAGCAGTTCTTC.

As regards this clone: Within the sample, other DNA sequences also encode this same CDR3. This chain links TRBV5-1 with TRBJ1-1; D gene ambiguous. Germline V gives CDR1 SGHRS, CDR2 YFSETQ. The CDR3 consists of 14 residues. Trimming left V 0 bases short and J 0 bases short, with 6 bases between. The CDR3 region has the DNA TGCGCCAGCAGCTTGGACGGGGTGAACACTGAAGCTTTCTTT. It is translated as CASSLDGVNTEAFF.

J is TRBJ1-5 and V is TRBV19; 7 bases fit TRBD1. Germline values: CDR1 LNHDA, CDR2 SQIVND (reference sequence). The J segment lost 0 bases and the V segment lost 7 bases, leaving 9 bases of the junction unmatched. CDR3 size: 16 residues. Here the CDR3 DNA reads TGTGCCAGTACCCCACTTCCAGGGGGTAGCAATCAGCCCCAGCATTTT. Residues: CASTPLPGGSNQPQHF.

This chain joins TRBV7-2 and TRBJ1-4, with D hard to call. Germline V gene data show CDR1 as SGHTA and CDR2 as FQGNSA. This CDR3 is 15 amino acids long. The V end was cut by 0 bases, the J end by 4 bases, with 9 bases between. CDR3 DNA: TGTGCCAGCAGCTTAGCGAGGCAAAGTAATGAAAAACTGTTTTTT. Encoded protein: CASSLARQSNEKLFF. The variable domain in full, completed from reference TRBV7-2 and TRBJ1-4, reads GAGVSQSPSNKVTEKGKDVELRCDPISGHTALYWYRQSLGQGLEFLIYFQGNSAPDKSGLPSDRFSAERTGGSVSTLTIQRTQQEDSAVYLCASSLARQSNEKLFFGSGTQLSVL.

The chain has TRBV29-1 and TRBJ1-5; D ambiguous. Trimming stripped 7 bases from V and 6 bases from J, with 13 bases between. The CDR3 spans 12 residues. CDR1 is SQVTM and CDR2 is ANQGSEA in the germline V gene. For the CDR3, the DNA is TGCAGCGCCGGGCGGGGAGGTCAGCCCCAGCATTTT. Translating gives CSAGRGGQPQHF.

This rearrangement joins TRBV5-4 to TRBJ2-7, with 9 bases fitting TRBD1. CDR3 size: 15 residues. Germline V gene data show CDR1 as SGHNT and CDR2 as YYREEE (reference sequence). The V and J ends lost 4 bases and 2 bases, in that order; junction bases with no gene match: 7. CDR3 loop: CASSITGTGPYEQYF. The CDR3 DNA reads as TGTGCCAGCAGCATCACCGGGACAGGGCCCTACGAGCAGTACTTC.

The chain carries TRBV25-1 and TRBJ1-6; D may be TRBD1 (6 bases). CDR1 is MGHDK, CDR2 SYGVNS, per germline. The CDR3 extends over 13 amino acids. The V end lost 7 bases, the J end lost 5 bases, and 9 bases lay between the germline ends. This chain's CDR3 is CASNRVDNSPLHF. DNA of the CDR3: TGTGCCAGCAACAGGGTGGATAATTCACCCCTCCACTTT.

The chain is built from TRBV28 and TRBJ1-2, with D perhaps TRBD1 (5 bases). This CDR3 is built from 14 residues. Germline V gene sequence: CDR1 MDHEN, CDR2 SYDVKM. V lost 9 bases to trimming and J lost 4 bases, with 18 bases between them. The CDR3 is CASHGTRPAYGYTF. DNA for the CDR3: TGTGCCAGTCACGGGACTCGTCCGGCCTATGGCTACACCTTC.

The gene calls are TRBV7-3 and TRBJ2-3; 7 bases match TRBD2. There are 16 residues in the CDR3. CDR1 is SGHTA, CDR2 FQGTGA, per germline. Germline trimming cut 4 bases from V and 6 bases from J; bases unmatched to any gene: 13. CDR3 loop: CASSSGGLPQRDTQYF. The CDR3 nucleotides read TGTGCCAGCAGCTCGGGGGGACTACCCCAGAGGGATACGCAGTATTTT.

The chain is built from TRBV12-3 or TRBV12-4 and TRBJ2-1, with D tentatively TRBD2 (6 bases). V lost 2 bases to trimming and J lost 10 bases, with 9 bases between them. This CDR3 spans 12 amino acids. The CDR3 loop reads CASSLRGGEQFF. CDR3 DNA: TGTGCCAGCAGTTTACGTGGGGGGGAGCAGTTCTTC.

The chain has TRBV6-6 and TRBJ1-1, with a possible D match to TRBD1 (6 bases). V lost 9 bases, J lost 1 base, and 12 bases lay in between. Germline-derived CDR1 and CDR2 are MNHNY and SVGAGI (reference sequence). The CDR3 extends over 13 amino acids. CDR3 protein: CASSGVGNTEAFF. Here the CDR3 DNA reads TGTGCCAGTTCAGGGGTGGGGAACACTGAAGCTTTCTTT.

CDR3 sequence reads: CAIRQGTIYEQYF. CDR3 coding DNA: TGTGCCATCAGACAGGGGACAATCTACGAGCAGTACTTC. The chain links TRBV10-3 to TRBJ2-7, with 7 bases matching TRBD1. The germline V gene has CDR1 ENHRY and CDR2 SYGVKD. This CDR3 region has 13 residues. Germline trimming cut 6 bases from V and 3 bases from J; bases unmatched to any gene: 5.